This T cell receptor beta chain was sequenced for a study of T cell responses to AZD1222 COVID-19 vaccine. Study outcomes and limitations: Donors were mostly white British, more females; clonal diversity possibly underestimated. Once two AZD1222 doses were given, Spike-specific TCR breadth and depth went up.

Clones were sequenced by immunoSEQ multiplex PCR, and TCRdb holds only the in-frame ones, with some missing. The table has around 120,000 clones, 88% seen once. Trimming left V 8 bases short and J 0 bases short, with 7 bases between. The CDR3 is made up of 12 amino acids. Germline values: CDR1 WSHSY, CDR2 SAAADI. Note on this clone: The target antigen is unknown.

The sequence was collected from an adult in good health. Sequencing used peripheral blood, obtained on day 0 of AZD1222 vaccination. The J gene is TRBJ1-1, the V gene TRBV10-2; D is uncertain. In DNA form, the CDR3 reads TGCGCCAGCTCTACAGTGAACACTGAAGCTTTCTTT. Protein product: CASSTVNTEAFF.